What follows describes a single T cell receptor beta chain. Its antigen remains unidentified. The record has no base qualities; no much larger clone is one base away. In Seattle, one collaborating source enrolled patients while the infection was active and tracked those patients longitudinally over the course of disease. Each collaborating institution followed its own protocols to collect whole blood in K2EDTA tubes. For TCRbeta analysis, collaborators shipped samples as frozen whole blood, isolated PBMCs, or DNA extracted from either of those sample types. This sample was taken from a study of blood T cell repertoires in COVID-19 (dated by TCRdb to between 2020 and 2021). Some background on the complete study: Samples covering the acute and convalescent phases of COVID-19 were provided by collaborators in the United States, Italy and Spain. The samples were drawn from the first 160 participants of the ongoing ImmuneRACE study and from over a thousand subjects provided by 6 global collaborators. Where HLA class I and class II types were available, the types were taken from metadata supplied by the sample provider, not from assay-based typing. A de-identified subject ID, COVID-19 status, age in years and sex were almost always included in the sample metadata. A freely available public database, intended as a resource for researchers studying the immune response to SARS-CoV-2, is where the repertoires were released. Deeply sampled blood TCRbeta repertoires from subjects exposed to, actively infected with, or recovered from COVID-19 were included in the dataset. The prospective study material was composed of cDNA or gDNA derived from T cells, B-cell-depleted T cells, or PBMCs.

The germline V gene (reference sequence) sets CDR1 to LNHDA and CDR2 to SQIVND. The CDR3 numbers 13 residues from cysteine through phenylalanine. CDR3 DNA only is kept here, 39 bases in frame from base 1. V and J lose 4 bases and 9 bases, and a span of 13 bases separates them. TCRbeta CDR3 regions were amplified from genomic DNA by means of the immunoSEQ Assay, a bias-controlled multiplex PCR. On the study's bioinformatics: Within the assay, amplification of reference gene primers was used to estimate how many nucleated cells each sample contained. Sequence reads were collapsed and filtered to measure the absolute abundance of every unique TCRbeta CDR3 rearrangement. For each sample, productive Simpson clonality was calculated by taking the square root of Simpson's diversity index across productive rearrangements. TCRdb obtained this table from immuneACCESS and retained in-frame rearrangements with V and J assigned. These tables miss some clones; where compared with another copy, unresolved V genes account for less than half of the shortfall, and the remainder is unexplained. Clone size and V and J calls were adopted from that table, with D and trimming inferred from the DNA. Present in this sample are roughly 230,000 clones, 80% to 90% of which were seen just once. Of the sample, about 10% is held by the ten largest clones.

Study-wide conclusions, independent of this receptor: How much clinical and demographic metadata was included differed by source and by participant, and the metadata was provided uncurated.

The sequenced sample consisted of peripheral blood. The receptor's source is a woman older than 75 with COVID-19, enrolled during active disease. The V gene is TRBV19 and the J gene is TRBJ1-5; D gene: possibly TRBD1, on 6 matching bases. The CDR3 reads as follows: CASSKGGERPQHF. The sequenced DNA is TGTGCCAGTAGTAAGGGGGGGGAAAGGCCCCAGCATTTT.